The next 17 T cell receptor beta chains were all read from a single sample in a study of blood T cells in healthy people across ages. The second PCR ran about 6 to 12 cycles with a sample-barcoded 5' primer and J-beta primers. TCRdb called the 5' RACE reads again in MiXCR, with one record for every CDR3 protein. The table has 550,000 to 600,000 distinct CDR3 sequences, more than 45% seen once. The source material was blood. The receptor set was obtained from an elderly man in good health.

The chain joins TRBV28 to TRBJ2-3, with D maybe TRBD2 (5 bases). The germline V gene has CDR1 MDHEN and CDR2 SYDVKM. The CDR3 spans 14 residues. Trimming took 5 bases from V and 2 from J, leaving 11 bases between them. DNA of the CDR3: TGTGCCAGCAGTGTCCAACGGGACACAGATACGCAGTATTTT. Protein sequence: CASSVQRDTDTQYF.

The CDR3 reads CASSSQTMSTAGEQFF. The CDR3 region has the DNA TGCGCCAGCAGTTCCCAAACAATGAGTACGGCAGGCGAGCAGTTCTTC. V gene TRBV5-1 combines with J gene TRBJ2-1; D is unclear. The CDR3 sequence is 16 residues long. V dropped 5 bases and J dropped 10 bases, with 25 bases sitting between them. Germline V lookup: CDR1 SGHRS, CDR2 YFSETQ.

This clonotype was found a few times. The chain links TRBV28 to TRBJ2-7; perhaps TRBD1 as D (6 bases). The germline gives CDR1 MDHEN, CDR2 SYDVKM. Trimming took 1 base from V and 5 from J, leaving 18 bases between them. The CDR3 spans 16 residues. CDR3 in DNA: TGTGCCAGCAGTTTATTCAGGGGAAAATGGTCACACGAGCAGTACTTC. It yields the protein CASSLFRGKWSHEQYF.

To note about this clonotype: The junction shows a germline mismatch at one end, possibly a read error. The chain couples TRBV12-3 or TRBV12-4 to TRBJ2-7, with TRBD2 identical over 11 bases. The CDR3 contains 16 residues. The DNA of the CDR3 is TGTGCCAGCAGTTTACAACTAGCGGGAGCCACCTACGGGCAGTACTTC. Its protein is CASSLQLAGATYGQYF.

This sequence joins TRBV4-2 and TRBJ2-1, with TRBD2 matching over 14 bases. V lost 1 base, J lost 9 bases, and 5 bases stayed unmatched. The CDR3 covers 16 residues. Per germline, CDR1 LGHNA and CDR2 YNFKEQ. The CDR3 DNA is TGTGCCAGCAGCCAAGCCGGGACTAGCGGGAGTGGTGAGCAGTTCTTC. Amino acids: CASSQAGTSGSGEQFF.

V gene TRBV30 combines with J gene TRBJ1-2; 11 bases line up with TRBD1. The V gene's germline CDR1 is GTSNPN and CDR2 SVGIG (reference sequence). The CDR3 runs to 14 residues. V was clipped by 5 bases and J by 8 bases; unmatched bases: 10. CDR3 nucleotide sequence: TGTGCCTGGGTTAGGGACAGGGGGACTATGGGCTACACCTTC. Its protein product is CAWVRDRGTMGYTF.

This clonotype came up many times. The rearrangement links TRBV3-1 to TRBJ2-7; D may match TRBD1 or TRBD2 (5 bases each). Between the trimmed V and J ends, which lost 0 bases and 6 bases, there was a span of 18 bases. Germline V gene lookup returns CDR1 LGHDT and CDR2 YNNKEL (reference sequence). CDR3 length: 16 residues. This CDR3 is CASSQDPGLVGSEQYF. The CDR3 DNA follows: TGTGCCAGCAGCCAAGATCCAGGGTTGGTGGGGAGCGAGCAGTACTTC.

The V gene is TRBV6-2 or TRBV6-3, the J gene TRBJ1-1; D remains ambiguous. The length of the CDR3 is 13 residues. The germline V and J ends were trimmed by 6 bases and 4 bases, with 12 bases remaining between them. CDR1 is MNHEY and CDR2 is SVGEGT in the germline V gene. The CDR3 is CASRWEAATEAFF. CDR3 in DNA: TGTGCCAGCAGATGGGAGGCGGCCACTGAAGCTTTCTTT.

The chain employs TRBV20-1 and TRBJ2-5; 8 bases fit TRBD2. The J call is in doubt because the DNA end fits TRBJ2-7 better. The germline V gene has CDR1 DFQATT and CDR2 SNEGSKA (reference sequence). The CDR3 length is 13 residues. The CDR3 nucleotides read TGCAGTGCTATTCCCTCGGGGGGGGGCGAGCAGTACTTC. Its protein is CSAIPSGGGEQYF.

The CDR3: CSVLLGAYEKLFF. CDR3 nucleotide sequence: TGCAGCGTTCTTTTGGGGGCCTATGAAAAACTGTTTTTT. This sequence joins TRBV29-1 and TRBJ1-4, with D possibly being TRBD1 (6 bases). The length of the CDR3 is 13 residues. In germline, CDR1 is SQVTM, CDR2 ANQGSEA. V was pared by 5 bases and J by 6 bases, with 13 bases between.

This clonotype showed up just a few times. V and J are TRBV15 and TRBJ2-3; 10 positions agree with TRBD2. This CDR3 comprises 17 residues. V lost 1 base, J lost 3 bases, and 7 bases stayed unmatched. Germline assignment: CDR1 LNHNV and CDR2 YYDKDF (reference sequence). This CDR3 reads CATSRAQREGTTDTQYF. DNA for the CDR3: TGTGCCACCAGCAGAGCTCAGCGGGAGGGTACGACAGATACGCAGTATTTT.

The V gene is TRBV4-3, the J gene TRBJ1-6; D is perhaps TRBD1 (6 bases). The germline CDR1 and CDR2 sequences are LGHNA and YSLEER. The CDR3 extends over 17 amino acids. The V gene lost 0 bases and the J gene lost 6 bases, with 15 bases spanning the gap. CDR3: CASSQERGGAVNSPLHF. The DNA of the CDR3 is TGCGCCAGCAGCCAAGAGAGGGGGGGCGCAGTTAATTCACCCCTCCACTTT.

This clonotype was seen at least ten times. The V call is TRBV29-1, the J call TRBJ2-3; D gene unclear. This CDR3 contains 13 residues. From germline, CDR1 is SQVTM and CDR2 ANQGSEA. V lost 1 base and J lost 5, with 10 bases in between. As DNA, the CDR3 is TGCAGCGTTGAAGGCACAGAAAGAGATACGCAGTATTTT. It codes for CSVEGTERDTQYF.

On this clonotype itself: Given a much more abundant clone one base away, this may be a read error. The chain is built from TRBV6-6 and TRBJ2-2, with 7 bases aligning to TRBD2. This CDR3 comprises 15 residues. V was clipped by 7 bases and J by 7 bases; unmatched bases: 12. Germline V gene data show CDR1 as MNHNY and CDR2 as SVGAGI (reference sequence). DNA of the CDR3: TGTGCCAGCACCGTCGGGAGGATACGCTGCGGGGAGCTGTTTTTT. As protein: CASTVGRIRCGELFF.

The J gene is TRBJ1-2, the V gene TRBV12-3 or TRBV12-4; TRBD1 aligns across 9 bases. Losses at the gene ends were 5 bases for V and 3 bases for J; bases not matched to a gene: 4. This CDR3 is 14 amino acids long. CDR3 residues: CASSPQGADYGYTF. CDR3 DNA sequence: TGTGCCAGCAGTCCACAGGGGGCCGACTATGGCTACACCTTC.

This clonotype has a handful of counts. This sequence joins TRBV6-6 and TRBJ1-2; no clear D gene. This CDR3 contains 13 residues. Germline V gene lookup returns CDR1 MNHNY and CDR2 SVGAGI (reference sequence). The germline V and J ends were trimmed by 5 bases and 4 bases, with 11 bases remaining between them. CDR3 loop: CASSAQEAYGYTF. The CDR3 DNA follows: TGTGCCAGCAGTGCTCAGGAAGCCTATGGCTACACCTTC.

In this sample, this clonotype turned up a few times. J is TRBJ2-7 and V is TRBV28; the match to TRBD2 covers 9 bases. J lost 5 bases, V lost 6 bases, and 5 bases had no gene match. Germline CDR1 is MDHEN and CDR2 is SYDVKM. This CDR3 region has 13 residues. Here the CDR3 DNA reads TGTGCCAGCAGGCCTAGCGGGAAAGACGAGCAGTACTTC. Translating gives CASRPSGKDEQYF.